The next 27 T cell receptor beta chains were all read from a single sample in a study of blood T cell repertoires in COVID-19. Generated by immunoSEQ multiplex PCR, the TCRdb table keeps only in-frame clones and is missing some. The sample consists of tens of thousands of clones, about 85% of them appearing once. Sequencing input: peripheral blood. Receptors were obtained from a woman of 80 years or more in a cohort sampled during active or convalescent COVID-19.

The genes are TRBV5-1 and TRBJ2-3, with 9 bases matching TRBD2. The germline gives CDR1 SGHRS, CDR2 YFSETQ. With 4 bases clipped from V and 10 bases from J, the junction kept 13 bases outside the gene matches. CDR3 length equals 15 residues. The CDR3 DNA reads TGCGCCAGCAGCGAACCCAGCGGGGGGCAGGGGCCGCAGTATTTT. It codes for CASSEPSGGQGPQYF.

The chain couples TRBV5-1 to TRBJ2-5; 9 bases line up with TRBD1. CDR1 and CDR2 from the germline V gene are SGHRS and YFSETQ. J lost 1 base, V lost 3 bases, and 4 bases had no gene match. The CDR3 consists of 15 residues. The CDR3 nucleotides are TGCGCCAGCAGCTCGGGACAGGGCGGCCAAGAGACCCAGTACTTC. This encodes CASSSGQGGQETQYF.

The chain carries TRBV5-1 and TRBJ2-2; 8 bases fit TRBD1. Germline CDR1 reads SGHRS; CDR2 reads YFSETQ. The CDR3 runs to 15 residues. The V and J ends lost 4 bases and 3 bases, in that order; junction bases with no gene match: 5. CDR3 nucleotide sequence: TGCGCCAGCAGCACCGACAGGGGCTACACCGGGGAGCTGTTTTTT. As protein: CASSTDRGYTGELFF.

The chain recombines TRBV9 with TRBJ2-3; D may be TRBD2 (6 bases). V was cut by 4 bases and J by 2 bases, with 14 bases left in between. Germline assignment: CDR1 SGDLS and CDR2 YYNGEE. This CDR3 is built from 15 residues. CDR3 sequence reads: CASSFDGSLTDTQYF. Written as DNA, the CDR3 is TGTGCCAGCAGCTTTGACGGGAGCCTCACAGATACGCAGTATTTT. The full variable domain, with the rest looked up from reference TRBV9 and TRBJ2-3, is DSGVTQTPKHLITATGQRVTLRCSPRSGDLSVYWYQQSLDQGLQFLIQYYNGEERAKGNILERFSAQQFPDLHSELNLSSLELGDSALYFCASSFDGSLTDTQYFGPGTRLTVL.

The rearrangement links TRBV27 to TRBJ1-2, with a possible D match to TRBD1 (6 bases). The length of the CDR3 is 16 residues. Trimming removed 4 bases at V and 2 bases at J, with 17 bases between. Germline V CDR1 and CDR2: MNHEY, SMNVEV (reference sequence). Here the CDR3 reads CASSSGEGGRNYGYTF. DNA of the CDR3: TGTGCCAGCAGTTCCGGTGAGGGGGGGCGGAACTATGGCTACACCTTC.

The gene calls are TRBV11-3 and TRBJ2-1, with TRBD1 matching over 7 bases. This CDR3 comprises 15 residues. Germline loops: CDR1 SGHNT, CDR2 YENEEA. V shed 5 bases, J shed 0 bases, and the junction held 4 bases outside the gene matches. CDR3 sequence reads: CASSLQGSSYNEQFF. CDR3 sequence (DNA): TGTGCCAGCAGCCTACAGGGGAGCTCCTACAATGAGCAGTTCTTC.

This CDR3 is CASSVAAGYQETQYF. Written as DNA, the CDR3 is TGTGCCAGCAGCGTAGCGGCGGGGTACCAAGAGACCCAGTACTTC. The chain recombines TRBV9 with TRBJ2-5; TRBD2 might be the D (6 bases). The CDR3 is made up of 15 amino acids. Deletions cut 0 bases from V and 0 bases from J, with 9 bases between. Germline V gene sequence: CDR1 SGDLS, CDR2 YYNGEE.

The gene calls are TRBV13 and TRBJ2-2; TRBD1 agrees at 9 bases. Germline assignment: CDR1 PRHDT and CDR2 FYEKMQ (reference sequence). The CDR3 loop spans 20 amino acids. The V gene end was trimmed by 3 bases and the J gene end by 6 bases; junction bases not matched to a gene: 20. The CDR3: CASSFYRYRGREGDAGELFF. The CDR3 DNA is TGTGCCAGCAGCTTTTATCGTTACAGGGGGCGCGAGGGGGACGCCGGGGAGCTGTTTTTT.

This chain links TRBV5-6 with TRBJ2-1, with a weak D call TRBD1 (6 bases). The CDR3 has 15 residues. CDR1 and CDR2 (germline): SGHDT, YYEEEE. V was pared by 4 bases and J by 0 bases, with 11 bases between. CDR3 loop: CASSRGTGSYNEQFF. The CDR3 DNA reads TGTGCCAGCAGCAGGGGGACCGGCTCCTACAATGAGCAGTTCTTC.

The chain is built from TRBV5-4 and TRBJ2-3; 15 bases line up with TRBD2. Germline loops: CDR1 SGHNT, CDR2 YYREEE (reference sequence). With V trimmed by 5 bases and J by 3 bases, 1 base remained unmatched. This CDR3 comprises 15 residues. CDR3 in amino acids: CASRGLAGGTDTQYF. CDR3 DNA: TGTGCCAGCAGAGGACTAGCGGGGGGGACAGATACGCAGTATTTT.

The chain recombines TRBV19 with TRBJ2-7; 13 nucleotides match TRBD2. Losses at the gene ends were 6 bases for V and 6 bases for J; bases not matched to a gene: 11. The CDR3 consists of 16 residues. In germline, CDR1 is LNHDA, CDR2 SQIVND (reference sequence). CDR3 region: CASRGLGLAGAREQYF. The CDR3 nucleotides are TGTGCCAGTAGGGGCCTCGGACTAGCGGGGGCTCGCGAGCAGTACTTC.

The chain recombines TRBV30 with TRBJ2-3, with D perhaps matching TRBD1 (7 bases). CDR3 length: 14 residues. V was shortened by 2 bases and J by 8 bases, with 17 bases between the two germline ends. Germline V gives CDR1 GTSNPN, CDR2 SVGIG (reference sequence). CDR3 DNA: TGTGCCTGGAGTCGGGACAGCCCCGGGAGTACGCAGTATTTT. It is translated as CAWSRDSPGSTQYF. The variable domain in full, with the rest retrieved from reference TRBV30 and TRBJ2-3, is SQTIHQWPATLVQPVGSPLSLECTVEGTSNPNLYWYRQAAGRGLQLLFYSVGIGQISSEVPQNLSASRPQDRQFILSSKKLLLSDSGFYLCAWSRDSPGSTQYFGPGTRLTVL.

For the CDR3, the DNA is TGTGCCAGCAGCTTGGGGGGGGTTAACAATGAGCAGTTCTTC. This gives the protein CASSLGGVNNEQFF. The rearrangement links TRBV11-3 to TRBJ2-1; 7 bases map to TRBD2. With V trimmed by 3 bases and J by 5 bases, 4 bases remained unmatched. CDR1 is SGHNT, CDR2 YENEEA, per germline. The CDR3 sequence is 14 residues long.

DNA of the CDR3: TGTGCCATCAGTCGGGACAGGGATACCTACGAGCAGTACTTC. It codes for CAISRDRDTYEQYF. The chain employs TRBV10-3 and TRBJ2-7; TRBD1 agrees at 9 bases. V was pared by 5 bases and J by 2 bases, with 4 bases of the junction left unmatched. The germline CDR1 and CDR2 sequences are ENHRY and SYGVKD. The CDR3 runs 14 residues.

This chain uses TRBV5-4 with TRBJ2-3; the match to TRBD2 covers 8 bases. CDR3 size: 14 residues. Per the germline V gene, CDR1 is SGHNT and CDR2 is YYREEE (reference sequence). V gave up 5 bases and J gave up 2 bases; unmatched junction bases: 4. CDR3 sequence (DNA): TGTGCCAGCAGTGTCGGGGGGGCCACAGATACGCAGTATTTT. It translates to CASSVGGATDTQYF.

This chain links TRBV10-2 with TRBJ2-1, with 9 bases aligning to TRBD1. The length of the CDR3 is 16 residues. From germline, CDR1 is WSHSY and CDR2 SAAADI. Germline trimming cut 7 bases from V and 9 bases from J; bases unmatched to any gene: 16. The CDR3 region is CASTSLGDRELGEQFF. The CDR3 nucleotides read TGCGCCAGCACCTCCCTGGGGGACAGGGAGTTGGGTGAGCAGTTCTTC.

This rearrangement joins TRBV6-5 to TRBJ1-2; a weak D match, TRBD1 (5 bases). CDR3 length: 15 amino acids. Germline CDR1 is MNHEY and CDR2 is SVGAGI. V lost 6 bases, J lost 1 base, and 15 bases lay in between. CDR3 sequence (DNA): TGTGCCAGCAGCCTGGGGGGGGGAGGTAACTATGGCTACACCTTC. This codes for CASSLGGGGNYGYTF.

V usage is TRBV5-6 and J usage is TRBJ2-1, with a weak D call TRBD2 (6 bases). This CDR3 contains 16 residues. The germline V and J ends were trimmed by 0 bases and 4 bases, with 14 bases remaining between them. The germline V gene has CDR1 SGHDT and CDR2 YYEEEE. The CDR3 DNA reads TGTGCCAGCAGCTTGGAGGGCGGGGAAATATACAATGAGCAGTTCTTC. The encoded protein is CASSLEGGEIYNEQFF.

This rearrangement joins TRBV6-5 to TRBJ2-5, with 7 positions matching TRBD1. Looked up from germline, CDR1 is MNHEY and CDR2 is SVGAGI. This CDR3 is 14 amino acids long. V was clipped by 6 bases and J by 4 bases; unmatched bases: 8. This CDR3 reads CASSPDRVRETQYF. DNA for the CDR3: TGTGCCAGCAGCCCCGACAGGGTGCGAGAGACCCAGTACTTC.

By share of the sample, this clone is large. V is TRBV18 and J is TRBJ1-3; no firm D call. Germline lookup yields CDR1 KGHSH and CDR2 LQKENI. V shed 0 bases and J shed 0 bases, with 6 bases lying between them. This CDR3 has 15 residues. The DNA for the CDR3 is TGTGCCAGCTCACCACCGACAAGCTCTGGAAACACCATATATTTT. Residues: CASSPPTSSGNTIYF.

In nucleotides, the CDR3 is TGTGCCAGCAGCTTAGCGAGGGACAGGGGGACTTACGAGCAGTACTTC. It specifies CASSLARDRGTYEQYF. This rearrangement joins TRBV7-2 to TRBJ2-7; 11 bases align to TRBD1. The CDR3 has 16 residues. The trim removed 0 bases at V and 4 bases at J, leaving 5 bases unmatched. Germline V gene data show CDR1 as SGHTA and CDR2 as FQGNSA.

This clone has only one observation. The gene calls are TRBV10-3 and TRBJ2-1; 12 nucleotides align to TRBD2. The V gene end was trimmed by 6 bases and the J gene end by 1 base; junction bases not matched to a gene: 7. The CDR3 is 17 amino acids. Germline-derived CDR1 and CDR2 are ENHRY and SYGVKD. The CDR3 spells CAISDRTSGKSYNEQFF. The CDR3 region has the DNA TGTGCCATCAGCGACCGGACTAGCGGGAAATCCTACAATGAGCAGTTCTTC.

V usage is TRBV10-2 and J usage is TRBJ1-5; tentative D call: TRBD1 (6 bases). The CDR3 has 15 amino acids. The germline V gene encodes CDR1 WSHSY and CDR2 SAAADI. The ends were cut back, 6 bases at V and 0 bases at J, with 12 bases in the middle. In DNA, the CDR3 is TGCGCCAGCAGGGGGGCCGGTGGTAGCAATCAGCCCCAGCATTTT. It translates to CASRGAGGSNQPQHF.

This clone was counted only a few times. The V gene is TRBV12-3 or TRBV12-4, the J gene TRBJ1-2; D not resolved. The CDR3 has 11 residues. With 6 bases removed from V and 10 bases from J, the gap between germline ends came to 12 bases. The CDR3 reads CASSAHSNYTF. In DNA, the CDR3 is TGTGCCAGCAGCGCCCACTCTAACTACACCTTC.

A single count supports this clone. In nucleotides, the CDR3 is TGTGCCAGCAGCTCCGGGAAGGGAGAGCCCCAGCATTTT. This codes for CASSSGKGEPQHF. The chain joins TRBV11-2 to TRBJ1-5; D gene uncertain. The germline V and J ends were trimmed by 4 bases and 8 bases, with 12 bases remaining between them. Germline CDR1 and CDR2: SGHAT and FQNNGV. CDR3 size: 13 residues.

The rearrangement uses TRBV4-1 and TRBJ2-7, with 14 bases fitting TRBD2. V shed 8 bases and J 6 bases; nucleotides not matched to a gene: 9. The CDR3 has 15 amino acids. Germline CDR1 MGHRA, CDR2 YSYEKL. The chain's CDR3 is CASSPGLAGAPEQYF. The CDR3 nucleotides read TGCGCCAGCTCCCCGGGACTAGCGGGGGCGCCCGAGCAGTACTTC.

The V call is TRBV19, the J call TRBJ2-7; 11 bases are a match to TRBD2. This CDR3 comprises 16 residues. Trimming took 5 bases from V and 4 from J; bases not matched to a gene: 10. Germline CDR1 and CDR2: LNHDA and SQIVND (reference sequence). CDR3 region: CASSATRLAGPYEQYF. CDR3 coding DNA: TGTGCCAGTAGTGCTACCCGACTAGCGGGGCCTTACGAGCAGTACTTC.